The entry below describes one TCR beta chain. What it binds is unknown. The CDR3 has 12 amino acids. The germline V and J ends were trimmed by 0 bases and 10 bases, with 9 bases remaining between them. Germline V gene lookup returns CDR1 GTSNPN and CDR2 SVGIG (reference sequence). This specimen comes from a study of cytomegalovirus exposure and HLA in healthy donors. Study outcomes and limitations: It was in a later analysis that TCR association rates were seen to vary by HLA locus, highest for DRB1 and lowest for HLA-C.

Vbeta (60) and Jbeta (13) primers were used in the PCR. Per the study methods: There were about 86 million unique TCR beta chains by a later count, and approximately 10 million of them were shared. Clones were sequenced by immunoSEQ multiplex PCR, and TCRdb holds only the in-frame ones, with some missing. V and J calls and clone size are copied from that table; D and trimming were computed from the DNA. The sample lists some 95,000 clones, roughly 71% occurring once. The receptor's source is a woman aged 18 to 35 in good health and CMV-seropositive. The rearrangement uses TRBV30 and TRBJ1-4; possibly TRBD1 for D (5 bases). The source material was PBMCs. CDR3 nucleotide sequence: TGTGCCTGGAGTGTAGGCGGGGGAAAACTGTTTTTT. Its protein product is CAWSVGGGKLFF.